The sequence of this T cell receptor (beta chain) was determined in a study of T cells in Graves' hyperthyroidism and ophthalmopathy. Looking at the study overall: Once the initial diagnosis was made, peripheral blood was obtained before any treatment.

TCR beta CDR3 regions were amplified from RNA transcripts. The HTBI primer set drove a first-round RT-PCR of the TCR CDR3. Via MiXCR, TCRdb re-called the multiplex PCR reads, giving one row per CDR3 protein. In the table there are under 350,000 distinct CDR3 sequences, roughly an eighth of which are singletons. In this sample, this clonotype turned up many times. Trimming took off 5 bases at V and 6 bases at J, with 13 bases between the two ends. Per the germline V gene, CDR1 is SGHTA and CDR2 is FQGTGA. This CDR3 comprises 13 residues. Graves' hyperthyroidism is called stable when ophthalmopathy does not progress within 18 months. The source of the PBMCs was 9.5 to 10 ml of fresh peripheral blood.

The origin of this receptor is a woman aged 40 to 50 with Graves' hyperthyroidism. Sequences were obtained from blood. The chain carries TRBV7-3 and TRBJ2-5; no firm D call. The CDR3 reads CASSPSHGQTQYF. The DNA for the CDR3 is TGTGCCAGCAGCCCCAGCCATGGGCAGACCCAGTACTTC.